Listed here is a single T cell receptor (beta chain). The CDR3 is 14 amino acids. Germline CDR1 PRHDT, CDR2 FYEKMQ (reference sequence). J gave up 5 bases and V 5 bases, and 8 bases lay outside the gene matches. These data come from a study of blood T cell repertoires in COVID-19. As for the study in general: COVID-19 samples from acute and convalescent phases originated in the United States, Italy and Spain. The cDNA or gDNA used as material had been derived from T cells, B-cell-depleted T cells, or PBMCs.

Per the authors' pipeline: Estimates of nucleated cell counts were drawn from the amplification of reference gene primers. TCRdb's copy holds only in-frame clones and misses some; the assay was immunoSEQ multiplex PCR. D and trimming come from the DNA, and the V and J calls and clone size come from that table. The sample includes some 220,000 clones, around 80% seen only once; the top ten take about 10%. This chain connects TRBV13 to TRBJ1-2; 7 bases are shared with TRBD1. What was sequenced was peripheral blood. The origin of this receptor is a man aged 45-65 years with active or convalescent COVID-19. Written as DNA, the CDR3 is TGTGCCAGCAGCACGACAGGGACAAGGTATGGCTACACCTTC. Translation: CASSTTGTRYGYTF.